A selection of T cell receptor beta chains follows, all from one sample in a study of response to subunit inactivated influenza vaccine. A single record per CDR3 protein comes from TCRdb applying MiXCR to the RT-PCR reads. The top ten clones hold about an eighth of a sample with about 500,000 distinct CDR3 sequences, 13% of them seen once. Material: PBMCs from blood, obtained more than 35 days after vaccination. These receptors were collected from a man aged 50 to 60 who received an inactivated influenza vaccine. CDR3s include the opening cysteine and the closing phenylalanine or tryptophan. The D gene is left open where the match is weak. The size of a clone is reported for some rows only, either as once, few or many, or as a class for expanded clones.

d_call j_call v_call clone_size cdr3_aa cdr3_nt
TRBD2 TRBJ2-2 TRBV4-1 many CASSQASGRGGHGGELFF TGCGCCAGCAGCCAAGCCTCCGGGCGGGGGGGCCACGGCGGGGAGCTGTTTTTT
NA TRBJ2-3 TRBV20-1 many CSASVTQRTDTQYF TGCAGTGCTAGCGTAACGCAGCGCACAGATACGCAGTATTTT
NA TRBJ1-4 TRBV12-3/TRBV12-4 NA CASSYTIEREKLFF TGTGCCAGCAGCTATACTATTGAGAGGGAAAAACTGTTTTTT
NA TRBJ1-2 TRBV29-1 NA CSVPGPWGGYTF TGCAGCGTCCCAGGGCCATGGGGTGGCTACACCTTC
TRBD2 TRBJ2-5 TRBV6-2/TRBV6-3 few CASSYRRGGLSQETQYF TGTGCCAGCAGTTACAGGCGGGGGGGCCTTTCCCAAGAGACCCAGTACTTC
TRBD1 TRBJ2-7 TRBV2 many CASRTGGYEQYF TGTGCCAGCAGGACAGGGGGTTACGAGCAGTACTTC
TRBD1 TRBJ2-5 TRBV7-2 many CASSVTGGEETQYF TGTGCCAGCAGCGTAACAGGGGGCGAGGAGACCCAGTACTTC
TRBD1 TRBJ2-3 TRBV5-1 many CASSTRQGGTDTQYF TGCGCCAGCAGCACCCGACAGGGAGGCACAGATACGCAGTATTTT
TRBD1 TRBJ2-3 TRBV6-2/TRBV6-3 few CASSYPGGFTDTQYF TGTGCCAGCAGTTACCCAGGGGGCTTCACAGATACGCAGTATTTT
NA TRBJ2-3 TRBV5-4 few CASSLNRGATGTDTQYF TGTGCCAGCAGCTTAAACCGGGGGGCTACTGGCACAGATACGCAGTATTTT